This T cell receptor beta chain was retrieved from a study of T-cell memory formation after mild COVID-19. Study overall: TCR clusters were mostly donor specific. Findings and limits, study-wide: Pre-infection memory held some responding clones, suggesting pre-existing cross-reactive T cells responded. The study found balanced CD4/CD8 in clones contracting day 15 to 85 and a CD4+ lean in later expanders.

The CDR3 runs to 14 residues. The V and J ends lost 1 base and 4 bases respectively, with 9 bases between them. Germline values: CDR1 SGHVS, CDR2 FNYEAQ. TCRdb re-analysed the 5' RACE reads in MiXCR, keeping a single row per CDR3 protein. The profile shows nearly 250,000 distinct CDR3 sequences, just over 15% of them singletons. This clonotype was counted between two and nine times. Its specificity is not known. The sample taken for sequencing was PBMCs or a T cell subset sorted from them (not recorded which). The genes are TRBV7-6 and TRBJ2-3; D ambiguous. This receptor was obtained from an adult woman who had mild COVID-19 (a few samples of this study predate the infection). Cell type and time point are not known. The CDR3 region has the DNA TGTGCCAGCAGCTTAGATCCTCAATCAGATACGCAGTATTTT. Amino acids: CASSLDPQSDTQYF.